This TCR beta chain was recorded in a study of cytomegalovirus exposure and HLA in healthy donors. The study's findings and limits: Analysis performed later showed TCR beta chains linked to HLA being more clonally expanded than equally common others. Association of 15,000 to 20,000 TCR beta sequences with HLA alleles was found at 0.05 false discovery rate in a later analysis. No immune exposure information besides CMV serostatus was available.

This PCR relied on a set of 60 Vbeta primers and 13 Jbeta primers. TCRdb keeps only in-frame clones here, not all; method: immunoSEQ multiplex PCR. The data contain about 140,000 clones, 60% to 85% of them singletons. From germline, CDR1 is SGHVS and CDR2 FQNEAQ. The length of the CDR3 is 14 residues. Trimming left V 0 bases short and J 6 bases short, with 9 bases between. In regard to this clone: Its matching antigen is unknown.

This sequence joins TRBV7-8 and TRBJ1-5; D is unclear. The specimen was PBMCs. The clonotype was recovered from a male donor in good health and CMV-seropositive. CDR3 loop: CASSLAAGGQPQHF. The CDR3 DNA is TGTGCCAGCAGCTTAGCTGCGGGAGGTCAGCCCCAGCATTTT.